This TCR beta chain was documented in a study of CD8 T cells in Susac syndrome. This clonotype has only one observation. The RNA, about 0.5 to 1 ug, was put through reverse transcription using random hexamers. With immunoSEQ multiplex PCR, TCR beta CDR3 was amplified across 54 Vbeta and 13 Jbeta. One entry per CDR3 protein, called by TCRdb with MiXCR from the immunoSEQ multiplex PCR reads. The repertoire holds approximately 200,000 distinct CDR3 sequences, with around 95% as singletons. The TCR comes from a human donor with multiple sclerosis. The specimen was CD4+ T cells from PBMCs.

CDR3 nucleotide sequence: TGTGCCAGCAGCCAAGGGAGGGAACCTTCCTACAATGAGCAGTTCTTC. It translates to CASSQGREPSYNEQFF. The rearrangement links TRBV4-2 to TRBJ2-1; TRBD2 is a possible D gene (6 bases). V shed 1 base and J shed 1 base, with 11 bases lying between them. This CDR3 is built from 16 residues. Germline values: CDR1 LGHNA, CDR2 YNFKEQ.